A single sample is the source of the 23 T cell receptor beta chains below, sequenced in a study of blood T cells in healthy people across ages. Alongside a J-beta primer mix, a sample-barcoded 5' primer served in a second PCR lasting about 7 to 11 cycles. Each CDR3 protein is one row after TCRdb ran MiXCR on the 5' RACE reads. The sample has around 820,000 distinct CDR3 sequences; approximately 25% are singletons. This same sample was also taken into another study, of T cells of mothers and their children.

Sequencing was carried out using blood. These TCRs come from a boy aged 10-17 years in good health.

This clonotype was recorded a few times. V gene TRBV6-6 combines with J gene TRBJ2-5; 8 bases match TRBD2. CDR1 is MNHNY, CDR2 SVGAGI, per germline (reference sequence). The V gene end was trimmed by 0 bases and the J gene end by 0 bases; junction bases not matched to a gene: 6. The CDR3 has 17 amino acids. The CDR3 reads CASSYSIRGGNQETQYF. CDR3 nucleotide sequence: TGTGCCAGCAGTTACTCGATACGGGGGGGAAACCAAGAGACCCAGTACTTC.

This clonotype showed up just once. The genes are TRBV7-2 and TRBJ2-5; D is possibly TRBD1 or TRBD2 (5 bases each). Germline loops: CDR1 SGHTA, CDR2 FQGNSA. This CDR3 region has 15 residues. Trimming pared 4 bases from V and 4 bases from J, leaving 16 bases between. The chain's CDR3 is CASSWGRGIGETQYF. The CDR3 DNA is TGTGCCAGCAGCTGGGGCCGGGGAATTGGAGAGACCCAGTACTTC. Drawing the rest from reference TRBV7-2 and TRBJ2-5, the complete variable domain is GAGVSQSPSNKVTEKGKDVELRCDPISGHTALYWYRQSLGQGLEFLIYFQGNSAPDKSGLPSDRFSAERTGGSVSTLTIQRTQQEDSAVYLCASSWGRGIGETQYFGPGTRLLVL.

This clonotype was counted a few times. This chain connects TRBV29-1 to TRBJ2-5; D unclear. The J call may be wrong; the DNA end is better matched by TRBJ2-7. This CDR3 spans 13 amino acids. Germline V gene data show CDR1 as SQVTM and CDR2 as ANQGSEA. The CDR3 DNA sequence: TGCAGCGTTGGCGGCATGGGTACCTACGAGCAGTACTTC. Translation gives CSVGGMGTYEQYF.

The table lists this clonotype with a few counts. The J gene is TRBJ1-2, the V gene TRBV12-3 or TRBV12-4; 7 bases fit TRBD1. Unmatched junction bases numbered 5, after V lost 6 bases and J lost 7 bases. This CDR3 has 12 residues. The CDR3 DNA is TGTGCCAGCAGAAACCCAGGGGGTGGCTACACCTTC. Amino acids: CASRNPGGGYTF.

The chain links TRBV4-1 to TRBJ2-7, with 7 bases aligning to TRBD2. Looked up from germline, CDR1 is MGHRA and CDR2 is YSYEKL. The CDR3 consists of 15 residues. V dropped 1 base and J dropped 3; count of bases not matched to a gene: 6. The CDR3: CASSQGGGSGYEQYF. The DNA of the CDR3 is TGCGCCAGCAGCCAAGGGGGGGGGAGCGGCTACGAGCAGTACTTC.

This clonotype was seen a single time. V gene TRBV5-5 combines with J gene TRBJ1-1; 7 nucleotides match TRBD1. This CDR3 is 12 amino acids long. With V trimmed by 4 bases and J by 11 bases, 8 bases remained unmatched. CDR1 and CDR2 from the germline V gene are SGHKS and YYEKEE (reference sequence). In nucleotides, the CDR3 is TGTGCCAGCAGCCTGACAGGGTCGGCTGCTTTCTTT. Translation: CASSLTGSAAFF. Combining the CDR3 with reference TRBV5-5 and TRBJ1-1 gives the whole variable domain DAGVTQSPTHLIKTRGQQVTLRCSPISGHKSVSWYQQVLGQGPQFIFQYYEKEERGRGNFPDRFSARQFPNYSSELNVNALLLGDSALYLCASSLTGSAAFFGQGTRLTVV.

This clonotype was observed once. J is TRBJ2-7 and V is TRBV29-1, with a tentative D call TRBD1 (6 bases). CDR1 SQVTM and CDR2 ANQGSEA come from the germline V gene. There are 13 residues in the CDR3. Trimming took off 5 bases at V and 3 bases at J, with 14 bases between the two ends. The CDR3 here is CSVPGAGVYEQYF. Written as DNA, the CDR3 is TGCAGCGTTCCCGGGGCAGGGGTCTACGAGCAGTACTTC.

The V and J genes are TRBV5-1 and TRBJ1-4; D ambiguous. The CDR3 contains 16 residues. In germline, CDR1 is SGHRS, CDR2 YFSETQ. V lost 4 bases and J lost 0, with 13 bases in between. CDR3 in amino acids: CASSPRPSPTNEKLFF. CDR3 bases: TGCGCCAGCAGCCCTCGTCCCAGCCCAACTAATGAAAAACTGTTTTTT.

The chain has TRBV3-1 and TRBJ2-7; D tentatively reads TRBD1 or TRBD2 (5 bases each). Trimming removed 3 bases from V and 4 bases from J, with 19 bases in between. CDR3 length: 16 residues. The germline CDR1 and CDR2 sequences are LGHDT and YNNKEL (reference sequence). The DNA for the CDR3 is TGTGCCAGCAGCCAGGCCTGGACGGACTGGACATACGAGCAGTACTTC. The encoded protein is CASSQAWTDWTYEQYF.

About this clonotype: The junction departs from germline at one end; a sequencing error may be responsible. V gene TRBV2 combines with J gene TRBJ2-5, with 7 bases lining up with TRBD1. CDR3 length: 14 amino acids. The germline CDR1 and CDR2 sequences are SNHLY and FYNNEI. The CDR3 loop reads CASSEDRVGETQYF. CDR3 DNA: TGTGCCAGCAGCGAAGACAGGGTCGGGGAGACCCAGTACTTC. Together with reference TRBV2 and TRBJ2-5, the CDR3 gives the full variable domain: EPEVTQTPSHQVTQMGQEVILRCVPISNHLYFYWYRQILGQKVEFLVSFYNNEISEKSEIFDDQFSVERPDGSNFTLKIRSTKLEDSAMYFCASSEDRVGETQYFGPGTRLLVL.

The table lists this clonotype with a few counts. The chain couples TRBV12-2 to TRBJ2-3; the DNA was not used to check the table's D call, TRBD2. TRBV12-2 is recorded as a pseudogene. This CDR3 region has 15 residues. CDR3 in amino acids: CASRLDEGSTDTQYF. CDR3 coding DNA: TGTGCAAGTCGCTTAGATGAGGGAAGCACAGATACGCAGTATTTT.

Many counts were recorded for this clonotype. The rearrangement uses TRBV9 and TRBJ2-3, with D perhaps TRBD2 (6 bases). CDR3 length equals 18 residues. CDR1 and CDR2 (germline): SGDLS, YYNGEE. V gave up 0 bases and J gave up 2 bases, with 19 bases separating them. Here the CDR3 reads CASSVAPWAGPITDTQYF. CDR3 DNA: TGTGCCAGCAGCGTAGCCCCTTGGGCGGGACCAATCACAGATACGCAGTATTTT.

The chain recombines TRBV25-1 with TRBJ1-6; no clear D gene. V was pared by 8 bases and J by 6 bases, with 11 bases between. The CDR3 totals 13 residues. Germline V gene data show CDR1 as MGHDK and CDR2 as SYGVNS. The CDR3 DNA follows: TGTGCCAGCCAAAACAAGGGTAATTCACCCCTCCACTTT. This sequence encodes CASQNKGNSPLHF. Filled out from reference TRBV25-1 and TRBJ1-6, the complete variable domain reads EADIYQTPRYLVIGTGKKITLECSQTMGHDKMYWYQQDPGMELHLIHYSYGVNSTEKGDLSSESTVSRIRTEHFPLTLESARPSHTSQYLCASQNKGNSPLHFGNGTRLTVT.

In its sample, this clonotype was seen a few times. V and J are TRBV20-1 and TRBJ1-1; TRBD1 agrees at 9 bases. Looked up from germline, CDR1 is DFQATT and CDR2 is SNEGSKA (reference sequence). The trim removed 6 bases at V and 4 bases at J, leaving 9 bases unmatched. This CDR3 is 14 amino acids long. CDR3 loop: CSALGQGMGTEAFF. As DNA, the CDR3 is TGCAGTGCCTTGGGACAGGGCATGGGCACTGAAGCTTTCTTT.

This clonotype has just a few counts. The chain combines TRBV29-1 with TRBJ2-7, with D perhaps assigned TRBD1 or TRBD2 (5 bases each). The ends were cut back, 4 bases at V and 0 bases at J, with 10 bases in the middle. Germline lookup yields CDR1 SQVTM and CDR2 ANQGSEA. There are 13 residues in the CDR3. CDR3 region: CSVGDPSSYEQYF. The CDR3 nucleotides are TGCAGCGTTGGGGACCCGAGCTCCTACGAGCAGTACTTC.

This clonotype was picked up a small number of times. The rearrangement uses TRBV7-3 and TRBJ1-1; maybe TRBD1 (5 bases). Germline CDR1 is SGHTA and CDR2 is FQGTGA. The V end was cut by 5 bases, the J end by 7 bases, with 14 bases between. The CDR3 has 13 residues. CDR3 sequence reads: CASSLGAYGEAFF. The CDR3 nucleotides are TGTGCCAGCAGCCTTGGGGCTTACGGTGAAGCTTTCTTT.

V usage is TRBV29-1 and J usage is TRBJ2-2, with D uncertain. This CDR3 is built from 12 residues. Per the germline V gene, CDR1 is SQVTM and CDR2 is ANQGSEA. V was clipped by 6 bases and J by 4 bases, with 9 bases between them. This CDR3 reads CSVLRTTGELFF. The CDR3 DNA reads as TGCAGCGTACTGAGGACCACCGGGGAGCTGTTTTTT.

This clonotype was seen a handful of times. The chain employs TRBV7-2 and TRBJ2-3; 10 bases fit TRBD1. This CDR3 region has 14 residues. Looked up from germline, CDR1 is SGHTA and CDR2 is FQGNSA. After removal of 8 bases from V and 2 bases from J, the junction contained 4 bases not matched to a gene. CDR3 sequence reads: CASWDRGFTDTQYF. CDR3 nucleotide sequence: TGTGCCAGCTGGGACAGGGGTTTCACAGATACGCAGTATTTT.

The rearrangement links TRBV4-3 to TRBJ2-7; TRBD1 agrees at 7 bases. The germline V gene has CDR1 LGHNA and CDR2 YSLEER. This CDR3 region has 15 residues. Trimming took 0 bases from V and 0 from J; bases not matched to a gene: 2. The CDR3 nucleotides are TGCGCCAGCAGCCAAGACGGGGACAGCTCCTACGAGCAGTACTTC. As protein: CASSQDGDSSYEQYF.

In its sample, this clonotype was seen a few times. The chain uses TRBV7-9 and TRBJ2-6, with 8 bases matching TRBD1. CDR1 and CDR2 from the germline V gene are SEHNR and FQNEAQ (reference sequence). With 6 bases clipped from V and 3 bases from J, the junction kept 22 bases outside the gene matches. The CDR3 has 21 amino acids. CDR3 amino acids: CASSFAYFGQGVSGGANVLTF. Here the CDR3 DNA reads TGTGCCAGCAGTTTCGCTTATTTCGGACAGGGAGTTTCGGGTGGGGCCAACGTCCTGACTTTC.

This clonotype showed up just a few times. The V and J genes are TRBV4-3 and TRBJ2-5, with TRBD2 matching 10 bases. Germline-derived CDR1 and CDR2 are LGHNA and YSLEER. There are 18 residues in the CDR3. Trimming at V came to 0 bases and at J to 4 bases, leaving 11 bases not matched to a gene. CDR3 nucleotide sequence: TGCGCCAGCAGCCAAGATCGGGCTAGCGGGGGTTCTTTAGAGACCCAGTACTTC. As protein: CASSQDRASGGSLETQYF.

This chain connects TRBV24-1 to TRBJ2-2, with D possibly matching TRBD1 (5 bases). Trimming took 8 bases from V and 1 from J, leaving 10 bases between them. The CDR3 covers 14 residues. Germline V lookup: CDR1 KGHDR, CDR2 SFDVKD. CDR3 residues: CATTTGGNTGELFF. Written as DNA, the CDR3 is TGTGCCACCACAACAGGCGGGAACACCGGGGAGCTGTTTTTT.

This clonotype has just a few counts. The rearrangement joins TRBV4-1 to TRBJ2-7; TRBD1 is a possible D gene (6 bases). V was trimmed by 1 base and J by 2 bases, leaving 12 bases between them. Looked up from germline, CDR1 is MGHRA and CDR2 is YSYEKL. This CDR3 has 15 amino acids. The CDR3 region is CASSQALNRAYEQYF. Here the CDR3 DNA reads TGCGCCAGCAGCCAAGCCTTAAACAGGGCCTACGAGCAGTACTTC.